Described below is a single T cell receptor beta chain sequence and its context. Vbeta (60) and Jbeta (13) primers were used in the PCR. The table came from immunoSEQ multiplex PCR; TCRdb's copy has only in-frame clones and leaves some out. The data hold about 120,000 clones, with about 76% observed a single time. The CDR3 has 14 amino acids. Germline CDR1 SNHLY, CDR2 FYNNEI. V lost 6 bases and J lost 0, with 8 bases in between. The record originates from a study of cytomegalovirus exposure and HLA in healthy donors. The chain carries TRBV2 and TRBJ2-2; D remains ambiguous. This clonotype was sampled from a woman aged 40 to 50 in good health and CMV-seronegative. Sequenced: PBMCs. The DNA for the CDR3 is TGTGCCAGCAGGGAATACACGAACACCGGGGAGCTGTTTTTT. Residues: CASREYTNTGELFF.